These 12 T cell receptor beta chains came from one sample sequenced in a study of T cells expressing NK-cell markers (TCRdb year 2020). The library was made by 5' RACE. Sequencer: Illumina HiSeq 2000. TCRdb reprocessed the reads, reporting each CDR3 protein sequence once and no DNA. Per the sample table, the count is about 380,000 distinct CDR3 sequences. The ten largest clones capture around 5.2% of the sample. Specimen: blood T cells: a sorted CD56 or NKG2C T cell subset, CD4+ or CD8+ T cells, or bulk PBMC T cells (not recorded which). The receptors were gathered from a man aged 18-70 years in good health.

The chain recombines TRBV12-3 or TRBV12-4 with TRBJ1-5; TCRdb names TRBD1, which stays unverified in the absence of DNA. This CDR3 spans 15 amino acids. CDR3 sequence reads: CASSRTGGWSQPQHF.

The chain is built from TRBV6-5 and TRBJ2-4. Germline CDR1 reads MNHEY; CDR2 reads SVGAGI. The CDR3 totals 11 residues. The chain's CDR3 is CASSYRNIQYF.

The CDR3 is CASSVASRGWTGELFF. The V and J genes are TRBV9 and TRBJ2-2; TCRdb's D call of TRBD1 is untestable without DNA. CDR3 length equals 16 residues. Looked up from germline, CDR1 is SGDLS and CDR2 is YYNGEE.

This rearrangement joins TRBV16 to TRBJ1-1. In germline, CDR1 is KGHSY, CDR2 FQNENV. The CDR3 runs 14 residues. CDR3 sequence reads: CASSRQSMNTEAFF.

The chain employs TRBV11-3 and TRBJ2-2; no DNA is available, so the TRBD1 call from TCRdb remains unchecked. CDR1 is SGHNT and CDR2 is YENEEA in the germline V gene. This CDR3 has 15 residues. The CDR3 protein is CASSPNRGSGGELFF. Full variable domain (outside the CDR3, taken from reference TRBV11-3 and TRBJ2-2): EAGVVQSPRYKIIEKKQPVAFWCNPISGHNTLYWYLQNLGQGPELLIRYENEEAVDDSQLPKDRFSAERLKGVDSTLKIQPAELGDSAVYLCASSPNRGSGGELFFGEGSRLTVL.

The rearrangement joins TRBV20-1 to TRBJ2-2; TCRdb returns TRBD1, unconfirmable since there is no DNA. Looked up from germline, CDR1 is DFQATT and CDR2 is SNEGSKA (reference sequence). The CDR3 runs to 14 residues. The CDR3 region is CSAGQGATTGELFF.

The chain couples TRBV7-2 to TRBJ2-5; TCRdb designates TRBD2, a call that cannot be tested without DNA. Germline V gives CDR1 SGHTA, CDR2 FQGNSA. The CDR3 contains 17 residues. This CDR3 is CASNSPHGLAGGSTQYF.

The V gene is TRBV10-3, the J gene TRBJ2-7; TCRdb gives TRBD1 as the D gene, but with no DNA this cannot be confirmed. The CDR3 has 17 residues. Germline V lookup: CDR1 ENHRY, CDR2 SYGVKD. CDR3 region: CAISEGPTGGKSYEQYF.

The chain links TRBV29-1 to TRBJ2-7; the TCRdb call, TRBD1, lacks DNA for checking. CDR3 length: 12 residues. Germline V gives CDR1 SQVTM, CDR2 ANQGSEA. CDR3 protein: CSVTGGSHEQYF.

The J gene is TRBJ1-2, the V gene TRBV12-3 or TRBV12-4. The CDR3 is 13 amino acids. This CDR3 reads CASSFKVIGGYTF.

The genes are TRBV4-2 and TRBJ2-7; the D gene TCRdb calls, TRBD2, cannot be checked with no DNA. Germline V gene data show CDR1 as LGHNA and CDR2 as YNFKEQ. The CDR3 length is 16 residues. CDR3 sequence reads: CASSQQLAASSYEQYF.

V gene TRBV6-6 combines with J gene TRBJ1-1; TCRdb's assignment of TRBD1 cannot be checked, as there is no DNA. Germline CDR1 reads MNHNY; CDR2 reads SVGAGI (reference sequence). The length of the CDR3 is 13 residues. The chain's CDR3 is CASRRGRRTEAFF.